The 4 T cell receptor beta chains listed next were all sequenced from one sample in a study of healthy donors' naive CD4 and CD8 T cells. TCR libraries were built from approximately 520 ng of total RNA by linear amplification. TCRdb reprocessed the reads with MiXCR, giving one entry per CDR3 protein. The repertoire holds roughly 200,000 distinct CDR3 sequences, 74% seen once, with 2% to 2.5% in the top ten. Sequencing used naive CD4+ and CD8+ T cells sorted from blood, pooled from several donors. These receptors came from a pool of human donors in good health; the sample pools cells from several healthy donors.

CDR3: CASSLGASGRGHTEAFF. The CDR3 DNA follows: TGTGCCAGCAGCTTAGGAGCGTCAGGCAGGGGTCACACTGAAGCTTTCTTT. The rearrangement uses TRBV11-2 and TRBJ1-1; perhaps TRBD1 as D (6 bases). Germline V gene lookup returns CDR1 SGHAT and CDR2 FQNNGV. The CDR3 covers 17 residues. The V end lost 1 base, the J end lost 3 bases, and 18 bases lay between the germline ends.

CDR3 amino acids: CSAQTGGTEAFF. The CDR3 region has the DNA TGCAGCGCCCAGACAGGGGGCACTGAAGCTTTCTTT. The rearrangement uses TRBV29-1 and TRBJ1-1, with TRBD1 identical over 9 bases. CDR3 length equals 12 residues. Germline V gene data show CDR1 as SQVTM and CDR2 as ANQGSEA. The V segment lost 7 bases and the J segment 4 bases; nucleotides outside the gene matches: 4.

This sequence joins TRBV7-9 and TRBJ2-5; D unresolved. Trimming stripped 8 bases from V and 5 bases from J, with 15 bases between. There are 13 residues in the CDR3. CDR1 and CDR2 (germline): SEHNR, FQNEAQ (reference sequence). This CDR3 reads CASVSDGFETQYF. CDR3 coding DNA: TGTGCCAGCGTCAGCGACGGGTTTGAGACCCAGTACTTC.

This clonotype has more than one count but fewer than ten. The chain combines TRBV18 with TRBJ2-7, with TRBD1 matching over 7 bases. Losses at the gene ends were 6 bases for V and 1 base for J; bases not matched to a gene: 9. The CDR3 loop spans 15 amino acids. Germline assignment: CDR1 KGHSH and CDR2 LQKENI. CDR3 sequence (DNA): TGTGCCAGCTCCCCCAAACTGACAGGGTCCTACGAGCAGTACTTC. Amino acids: CASSPKLTGSYEQYF.